The 25 T cell receptor beta chains below come from one sample, sequenced in a study of regulatory T cells in long-lasting Graves disease. According to the study, TCR beta libraries were built with iRepertoire HTBI primers and CDR3-region Arm-PCR. Each CDR3 protein is one row after TCRdb ran MiXCR on the multiplex PCR reads. This sample carries hundreds of thousands of distinct CDR3 sequences, about 12% of them seen once, and the ten largest clones take roughly 8.9%. Time point here: newly diagnosed GD, antithyroid drugs for less than 3 months. After RNA was extracted from PBMCs, the TCR library was made from it. The same sample was also used in a study of T cells in Graves' hyperthyroidism and ophthalmopathy.

The sample consisted of peripheral blood mononuclear cells (PBMCs), taken at new diagnosis, from a patient treated with antithyroid drugs. These receptors all stem from a woman in her 30s with Graves disease.

The rearrangement joins TRBV7-3 to TRBJ2-2, with 9 nucleotides matching TRBD2. Germline assignment: CDR1 SGHTA and CDR2 FQGTGA. Trimming cost V 3 bases and J 4 bases; bases outside gene matches: 3. The CDR3 loop spans 15 amino acids. The CDR3 protein is CASSFSGRSTGELFF. CDR3 sequence (DNA): TGTGCCAGCAGCTTCAGCGGGAGGTCCACCGGGGAGCTGTTTTTT.

This clonotype was observed at least ten times. The chain links TRBV2 to TRBJ1-2; maybe TRBD1 (6 bases). The CDR3 has 15 residues. V was cut by 4 bases and J by 8 bases, with 20 bases left in between. Looked up from germline, CDR1 is SNHLY and CDR2 is FYNNEI. The CDR3 sequence is CASSGEGGDILGYTF. CDR3 bases: TGTGCCAGCAGTGGTGAGGGGGGGGATATATTAGGCTACACCTTC.

The V gene is TRBV28, the J gene TRBJ2-1; the match to TRBD1 covers 10 bases. The germline V gene has CDR1 MDHEN and CDR2 SYDVKM. This CDR3 spans 16 amino acids. Losses at the gene ends were 5 bases for V and 7 bases for J; bases not matched to a gene: 11. The CDR3 DNA reads as TGTGCCAGCAGTCCCGCGGGGGACAGGGGATTGAATGAGCAGTTCTTC. It translates to CASSPAGDRGLNEQFF.

This clonotype was detected ten times or more. This chain connects TRBV6-2 or TRBV6-3 to TRBJ2-2, with TRBD2 matching 11 bases. The CDR3 loop spans 15 amino acids. V dropped 6 bases and J dropped 1; count of bases not matched to a gene: 1. Per the germline V gene, CDR1 is MNHEY and CDR2 is SVGEGT. Here the CDR3 reads CASRGTSGNTGELFF. CDR3 nucleotide sequence: TGTGCCAGCAGGGGGACTAGCGGGAACACCGGGGAGCTGTTTTTT.

In its sample, this clonotype was seen a few times. This chain links TRBV28 with TRBJ2-7; no reliable D call. Deletions cut 2 bases from V and 5 bases from J, with 13 bases between. Germline loops: CDR1 MDHEN, CDR2 SYDVKM. The CDR3 runs to 14 residues. CDR3 loop: CASSLGSITNEQYF. DNA of the CDR3: TGTGCCAGCAGTTTAGGATCCATCACGAACGAGCAGTACTTC.

V is TRBV6-1 and J is TRBJ1-1; 8 bases are shared with TRBD1. From germline, CDR1 is MNHNS and CDR2 SASEGT. This CDR3 has 15 residues. Trimming cost V 4 bases and J 9 bases; bases outside gene matches: 13. CDR3 sequence (DNA): TGTGCCAGCAGTGGATCAGGACAGGGTCAAGGGAAAGCTTTCTTT. As protein: CASSGSGQGQGKAFF.

This clonotype has at least ten counts. The chain couples TRBV16 to TRBJ1-4; D unresolved. The ends were cut back, 5 bases at V and 7 bases at J, with 11 bases in the middle. Germline V CDR1 and CDR2: KGHSY, FQNENV. The CDR3 runs 13 residues. CDR3 in DNA: TGTGCCAGCAGCTTCAAAAAGGGTGAAAAACTGTTTTTT. It translates to CASSFKKGEKLFF.

This clonotype was counted ten times or more. This chain connects TRBV10-3 to TRBJ2-5; perhaps TRBD2 as D (7 bases). The length of the CDR3 is 18 residues. V was trimmed by 3 bases and J by 1 base, leaving 21 bases between them. From germline, CDR1 is ENHRY and CDR2 SYGVKD. For the CDR3, the DNA is TGTGCCATCAGTGAACCCCGCCGCAGGGCGGGGGCCCAAGAGACCCAGTACTTC. This gives the protein CAISEPRRRAGAQETQYF.

This clonotype has only a few counts. This chain connects TRBV2 to TRBJ1-1; maybe TRBD1 (5 bases). The CDR3 has 15 residues. Trimming took 2 bases from V and 1 from J, leaving 11 bases between them. CDR1 and CDR2 (germline): SNHLY, FYNNEI. The CDR3 spells CASSELGAANTEAFF. CDR3 nucleotides: TGTGCCAGCAGTGAACTAGGGGCAGCGAACACTGAAGCTTTCTTT. Drawing the rest from reference TRBV2 and TRBJ1-1, the complete variable domain is EPEVTQTPSHQVTQMGQEVILRCVPISNHLYFYWYRQILGQKVEFLVSFYNNEISEKSEIFDDQFSVERPDGSNFTLKIRSTKLEDSAMYFCASSELGAANTEAFFGQGTRLTVV.

This clonotype was recorded at least ten times. The chain joins TRBV3-1 to TRBJ2-7, with 14 bases lining up with TRBD2. Germline CDR1 LGHDT, CDR2 YNNKEL (reference sequence). Losses at the gene ends were 3 bases for V and 5 bases for J; bases not matched to a gene: 3. CDR3 length: 15 amino acids. CDR3: CASSQGLAGDNEQYF. For the CDR3, the DNA is TGTGCCAGCAGCCAGGGACTAGCGGGAGATAACGAGCAGTACTTC.

The sample holds many counts of this clonotype. CDR3 region: CASSLAGTITDTQYF. DNA for the CDR3: TGCGCCAGCAGCTTGGCCGGGACAATCACAGATACGCAGTATTTT. The chain has TRBV5-1 and TRBJ2-3, with D perhaps matching TRBD1 (6 bases). The CDR3 loop spans 15 amino acids. The ends were cut back, 0 bases at V and 2 bases at J, with 10 bases in the middle. In germline, CDR1 is SGHRS, CDR2 YFSETQ.

The V and J genes are TRBV9 and TRBJ2-3; 9 bases line up with TRBD2. V was pared by 4 bases and J by 2 bases, with 5 bases of the junction left unmatched. Looked up from germline, CDR1 is SGDLS and CDR2 is YYNGEE. The CDR3 consists of 15 residues. DNA for the CDR3: TGTGCCAGCAGCACCCTAGCGGGGTTCACAGATACGCAGTATTTT. This translates into CASSTLAGFTDTQYF.

V is TRBV7-2 and J is TRBJ2-7; 11 nucleotides agree with TRBD2. Trimming removed 2 bases from V and 2 bases from J; junction bases left unmatched: 11. This CDR3 contains 18 residues. The germline gives CDR1 SGHTA, CDR2 FQGNSA. CDR3 DNA: TGTGCCAGCAGCTTAACGGGGGGGGGACTAGCGGAAGCCTACGAGCAGTACTTC. Amino acid sequence: CASSLTGGGLAEAYEQYF. Full variable domain (outside the CDR3, taken from reference TRBV7-2 and TRBJ2-7): GAGVSQSPSNKVTEKGKDVELRCDPISGHTALYWYRQSLGQGLEFLIYFQGNSAPDKSGLPSDRFSAERTGGSVSTLTIQRTQQEDSAVYLCASSLTGGGLAEAYEQYFGPGTRLTVT.

This clonotype has at least ten counts. V usage is TRBV3-1 and J usage is TRBJ2-1; 14 positions agree with TRBD2. With 4 bases clipped from V and 9 bases from J, the junction kept 11 bases outside the gene matches. The CDR3 is 17 amino acids. Germline loops: CDR1 LGHDT, CDR2 YNNKEL (reference sequence). CDR3: CASSLRGTSGSGGEQFF. As DNA, the CDR3 is TGTGCCAGCAGCCTCCGTGGGACTAGCGGGAGTGGGGGTGAGCAGTTCTTC.

V usage is TRBV27 and J usage is TRBJ2-1; TRBD2 matches 9 bases. Germline values: CDR1 MNHEY, CDR2 SMNVEV (reference sequence). CDR3 length: 13 amino acids. After removal of 3 bases from V and 15 bases from J, the junction contained 9 bases not matched to a gene. Here the CDR3 DNA reads TGTGCCAGCAGTTTCGTAAGCGGGAGGTCGTGGTTCTTC. This sequence encodes CASSFVSGRSWFF.

In this sample, this clonotype turned up many times. This CDR3 reads CASSYGQPRNEQFF. In DNA, the CDR3 is TGTGCCAGCAGTTACGGACAGCCTCGCAATGAGCAGTTCTTC. V gene TRBV6-9 combines with J gene TRBJ2-1; D is perhaps TRBD1 (6 bases). Germline V gene sequence: CDR1 MNHGY, CDR2 SVAAGI. CDR3 length: 14 residues. V was shortened by 3 bases and J by 6 bases, with 12 bases between the two germline ends.

Only a few counts were recorded for this clonotype. The chain recombines TRBV2 with TRBJ2-7; D not certain. Trimming took off 6 bases at V and 3 bases at J, with 9 bases between the two ends. The germline V gene has CDR1 SNHLY and CDR2 FYNNEI. The length of the CDR3 is 12 residues. DNA of the CDR3: TGTGCCAGCAGGCTGCTAAGCTACGAGCAGTACTTC. As protein: CASRLLSYEQYF.

This clonotype was seen ten or more times. The chain recombines TRBV19 with TRBJ1-5; D is unresolved. This CDR3 has 15 amino acids. V was pared by 6 bases and J by 2 bases, with 14 bases between. Germline-derived CDR1 and CDR2 are LNHDA and SQIVND (reference sequence). CDR3 sequence: CASSLMDGRNQPQHF. CDR3 sequence (DNA): TGTGCCAGTAGCCTAATGGACGGGCGCAATCAGCCCCAGCATTTT.

This clonotype has a count of ten or more. The gene calls are TRBV7-9 and TRBJ1-2; D is unclear. Trimming removed 0 bases from V and 5 bases from J, with 10 bases in between. From germline, CDR1 is SEHNR and CDR2 FQNEAQ (reference sequence). The CDR3 length is 14 residues. The CDR3 sequence: CASSLAGPRYGYTF. The CDR3 DNA sequence: TGTGCCAGCAGCTTAGCGGGCCCCAGATATGGCTACACCTTC.

This clonotype was counted only a few times. This chain links TRBV25-1 with TRBJ2-2; D ambiguous. Germline CDR1 reads MGHDK; CDR2 reads SYGVNS. CDR3 length: 17 residues. The V end was cut by 6 bases, the J end by 4 bases, with 21 bases between. CDR3 in amino acids: CASSLQYGRFGTGELFF. CDR3 DNA sequence: TGTGCCAGCAGCCTTCAATATGGCAGGTTCGGCACCGGGGAGCTGTTTTTT. Complete variable domain (other parts from reference TRBV25-1 and TRBJ2-2): EADIYQTPRYLVIGTGKKITLECSQTMGHDKMYWYQQDPGMELHLIHYSYGVNSTEKGDLSSESTVSRIRTEHFPLTLESARPSHTSQYLCASSLQYGRFGTGELFFGEGSRLTVL.

There are a few counts of this clonotype. This sequence joins TRBV7-9 and TRBJ2-1, with TRBD1 matching over 8 bases. Per germline, CDR1 SEHNR and CDR2 FQNEAQ (reference sequence). V shed 4 bases and J 9 bases; nucleotides not matched to a gene: 11. The CDR3 contains 15 residues. The CDR3 DNA is TGTGCCAGCAGCTCAAAAGGACAGGGCTTCGCTGAGCAGTTCTTC. This translates into CASSSKGQGFAEQFF.

The V and J genes are TRBV3-1 and TRBJ1-5; D might be TRBD1 (5 bases). Germline lookup yields CDR1 LGHDT and CDR2 YNNKEL (reference sequence). Trimming removed 0 bases at V and 5 bases at J, with 14 bases between. The CDR3 sequence is 16 residues long. CDR3 sequence reads: CASSQDWGPGHQPQHF. CDR3 sequence (DNA): TGTGCCAGCAGCCAAGATTGGGGCCCGGGGCATCAGCCCCAGCATTTT.

The rearrangement links TRBV19 to TRBJ2-7; D perhaps matches TRBD1 (5 bases). With 2 bases removed from V and 6 bases from J, the gap between germline ends came to 8 bases. Per germline, CDR1 LNHDA and CDR2 SQIVND (reference sequence). The CDR3 sequence is 12 residues long. CDR3 DNA sequence: TGTGCCAGTAGTATAATAAGGGGCGAGCAGTACTTC. Residues: CASSIIRGEQYF.

This clonotype has ten or more counts. J is TRBJ2-7 and V is TRBV7-8; tentative D call: TRBD1 (5 bases). V shed 1 base and J shed 4 bases, with 11 bases lying between them. The CDR3 loop spans 14 amino acids. The germline gives CDR1 SGHVS, CDR2 FQNEAQ. The CDR3 reads CASSLVLGQYEQYF. The CDR3 DNA reads as TGTGCCAGCAGCTTAGTCTTGGGGCAGTACGAGCAGTACTTC.

Worth noting for this clonotype: It may be a read error: a sequence one base away is much more abundant. Since the CDR3 does not end with the conserved phenylalanine or tryptophan, this likely comes from a read error. The chain combines TRBV2 with TRBJ1-5; D perhaps matches TRBD1 (6 bases). Germline V gives CDR1 SNHLY, CDR2 FYNNEI. V was cut by 5 bases and J by 0 bases, with 14 bases left in between. The CDR3 spans 16 residues. The CDR3 nucleotides read TGTGCCAGCAGTTACCGGACAGCCGATAGCAATCAGCCCCAGCATCTT. Encoded protein: CASSYRTADSNQPQHL.